What follows are 23 T cell receptor beta chains derived from one specimen sequenced in a study of spatial heterogeneity in lung cancer. TCRdb processed the 5' RACE reads anew with MiXCR; each CDR3 protein has one entry. The sample gives roughly 110,000 distinct CDR3 sequences, 10% to 13% of which show up once; 20% to 30% is in the top ten. As for time point: blood at routine non-recurrence follow-up after resection. This material consisted of PBMCs, taken at follow-up. The receptors derive from a female donor with early-stage non-small cell lung cancer.

The chain employs TRBV9 and TRBJ2-6; D remains ambiguous. V lost 1 base to trimming and J lost 1 base, with 3 bases between them. Germline CDR1 and CDR2: SGDLS and YYNGEE. This CDR3 has 14 amino acids. As DNA, the CDR3 is TGTGCCAGCAGCGTACGGTCTGGGGCCAACGTCCTGACTTTC. It translates to CASSVRSGANVLTF.

This clonotype came up a few times. The J gene is TRBJ2-3, the V gene TRBV2; TRBD2 aligns across 10 bases. This CDR3 comprises 15 residues. After removal of 6 bases from V and 4 bases from J, the junction contained 7 bases not matched to a gene. Germline CDR1 and CDR2: SNHLY and FYNNEI. The CDR3 bases are TGTGCCAGCAGCCTCAGCGGGAGGGCCCCAGATACGCAGTATTTT. Amino acids: CASSLSGRAPDTQYF.

This chain uses TRBV29-1 with TRBJ1-2; weak D call: TRBD1 (6 bases). Germline V lookup: CDR1 SQVTM, CDR2 ANQGSEA. This CDR3 region has 13 residues. Trimming pared 4 bases from V and 4 bases from J, leaving 13 bases between. The CDR3 is CSVGGRGAYGYTF. The CDR3 bases are TGCAGCGTTGGTGGCAGGGGTGCCTATGGCTACACCTTC. Full variable domain (remainder filled in from reference TRBV29-1 and TRBJ1-2): SAVISQKPSRDICQRGTSLTIQCQVDSQVTMMFWYRQQPGQSLTLIATANQGSEATYESGFVIDKFPISRPNLTFSTLTVSNMSPEDSSIYLCSVGGRGAYGYTFGSGTRLTVV.

This clonotype turned up a few times. The chain uses TRBV24-1 and TRBJ1-5, with TRBD1 matching over 8 bases. V lost 3 bases to trimming and J lost 4 bases; unmatched junction nucleotides: 4. Germline CDR1 KGHDR, CDR2 SFDVKD. The CDR3 runs 15 residues. DNA for the CDR3: TGTGCCACCAGTGATACGGGACAGGCTAATCAGCCCCAGCATTTT. As protein: CATSDTGQANQPQHF.

In this sample, this clonotype turned up many times. The V call is TRBV4-3, the J call TRBJ2-4, with 7 bases lining up with TRBD1. The CDR3 is 15 residues long. V lost 4 bases to trimming and J lost 9 bases; unmatched junction nucleotides: 12. Germline V CDR1 and CDR2: LGHNA, YSLEER. CDR3 sequence (DNA): TGCGCCAGCAGCCCTTCCGAGGGGGCCTACTTCATTCAGTACTTC. Protein product: CASSPSEGAYFIQYF.

This clonotype was found many times. The chain recombines TRBV12-3 or TRBV12-4 with TRBJ1-1, with D possibly matching TRBD1 (6 bases). Trimming took off 5 bases at V and 2 bases at J, with 9 bases between the two ends. The CDR3 loop spans 13 amino acids. The CDR3 nucleotides are TGTGCCAGCAGTGCGGACAGAAACACTGAAGCTTTCTTT. This gives the protein CASSADRNTEAFF.

The chain employs TRBV28 and TRBJ2-7; D is ambiguous. The CDR3 has 10 amino acids. Germline CDR1 MDHEN, CDR2 SYDVKM. V was cut by 6 bases and J by 12 bases, with 12 bases left in between. The CDR3 protein is CASSATTLYF. As DNA, the CDR3 is TGTGCCAGCAGCGCCACTACATTGTACTTC.

This sequence joins TRBV28 and TRBJ2-7; 8 bases match TRBD1. Germline CDR1 is MDHEN and CDR2 is SYDVKM. The length of the CDR3 is 14 residues. V shed 6 bases and J 3 bases; nucleotides not matched to a gene: 7. CDR3 coding DNA: TGTGCCAGCAGGGAAACAGGACAGGGCTACGAGCAGTACTTC. This codes for CASRETGQGYEQYF. Looking up the rest from reference TRBV28 and TRBJ2-7 gives the full variable domain: DVKVTQSSRYLVKRTGEKVFLECVQDMDHENMFWYRQDPGLGLRLIYFSYDVKMKEKGDIPEGYSVSREKKERFSLILESASTNQTSMYLCASRETGQGYEQYFGPGTRLTVT.

This clonotype was found many times. The genes are TRBV5-1 and TRBJ2-3, with a weak D call TRBD2 (6 bases). Trimming stripped 0 bases from V and 2 bases from J, with 19 bases between. This CDR3 is 18 amino acids long. In germline, CDR1 is SGHRS, CDR2 YFSETQ. CDR3 in DNA: TGCGCCAGCAGCTTGGATGGTCCCAGGCGGGGAATCACAGATACGCAGTATTTT. It specifies CASSLDGPRRGITDTQYF.

This clonotype appeared a few times. Written as DNA, the CDR3 is TGTGCCAGCTGCCCCGGGGGGAGCAACTACGAGCAGTACGTC. Translated: CASCPGGSNYEQYV. The V call is TRBV6-2 or TRBV6-3, the J call TRBJ2-7; 7 bases map to TRBD2. The CDR3 is 14 amino acids. Germline CDR1 MNHEY, CDR2 SVGEGT. V was clipped by 8 bases and J by 3 bases; unmatched bases: 10.

A few counts support this clonotype. The chain uses TRBV7-6 and TRBJ2-7; 7 nucleotides agree with TRBD1. Germline V CDR1 and CDR2: SGHVS, FNYEAQ. Germline trimming cut 5 bases from V and 7 bases from J; bases unmatched to any gene: 11. This CDR3 spans 14 amino acids. The CDR3 spells CASSNRDSLGEQYF. CDR3 DNA sequence: TGTGCCAGCAGCAATAGGGACAGTCTAGGTGAGCAGTACTTC.

This clonotype was observed at least ten times. The chain carries TRBV30 and TRBJ2-1; 12 nucleotides agree with TRBD2. This CDR3 has 17 residues. V trimming: 3 bases; J trimming: 9 bases; junction bases outside the gene matches: 15. CDR1 is GTSNPN, CDR2 SVGIG, per germline (reference sequence). CDR3 amino acids: CAWRGLLTSGSPGEQFF. CDR3 coding DNA: TGTGCCTGGAGAGGGCTCCTGACTAGCGGGAGCCCTGGTGAGCAGTTCTTC.

The genes are TRBV24-1 and TRBJ2-7; D remains unclear. The CDR3 has 11 residues. V lost 5 bases, J lost 4 bases, and 5 bases lay in between. Germline CDR1 KGHDR, CDR2 SFDVKD. Here the CDR3 reads CATSGGYEQYF. CDR3 in DNA: TGTGCCACCAGTGGAGGTTACGAGCAGTACTTC.

This clonotype occurred many times. The chain uses TRBV19 and TRBJ1-5; D gene unclear. V lost 3 bases, J lost 11 bases, and 11 bases lay in between. The germline V gene encodes CDR1 LNHDA and CDR2 SQIVND (reference sequence). This CDR3 spans 12 amino acids. In DNA form, the CDR3 reads TGTGCCAGTAGTATTCCGGGTTCGGCCCAGCATTTT. This encodes CASSIPGSAQHF.

Only one count was recorded for this clonotype. The chain's CDR3 is CSANLRVSTDTQYF. The DNA for the CDR3 is TGCAGTGCTAACCTTCGTGTCAGCACAGATACGCAGTATTTT. This chain uses TRBV20-1 with TRBJ2-3; D gene uncertain. Germline CDR1 is DFQATT and CDR2 is SNEGSKA (reference sequence). The CDR3 runs 14 residues. The V and J ends lost 4 bases and 0 bases respectively, with 11 bases between them.

This sequence joins TRBV4-1 and TRBJ1-5; TRBD1 is a possible D gene (5 bases). This CDR3 contains 13 residues. Germline CDR1 is MGHRA and CDR2 is YSYEKL. Trimming cost V 6 bases and J 7 bases, with 13 bases left between them. The CDR3 DNA is TGCGCCAGCAGTTCCAGGGTGCGGCAGCCCCAGCATTTT. It yields the protein CASSSRVRQPQHF.

This clonotype came up a few times. The chain has TRBV5-1 and TRBJ2-4; 12 nucleotides align to TRBD2. Looked up from germline, CDR1 is SGHRS and CDR2 is YFSETQ. This CDR3 has 16 amino acids. J was trimmed by 8 bases and V by 0 bases; bases with no gene match: 6. For the CDR3, the DNA is TGCGCCAGCAGCTTGGGCCTAGCGGGAGGGCCGGACATTCAGTACTTC. It specifies CASSLGLAGGPDIQYF. The full variable domain, with the rest looked up from reference TRBV5-1 and TRBJ2-4, is KAGVTQTPRYLIKTRGQQVTLSCSPISGHRSVSWYQQTPGQGLQFLFEYFSETQRNKGNFPGRFSGRQFSNSRSEMNVSTLELGDSALYLCASSLGLAGGPDIQYFGAGTRLSVL.

The chain couples TRBV2 to TRBJ1-1, with D perhaps TRBD1 (6 bases). The germline CDR1 and CDR2 sequences are SNHLY and FYNNEI. Trimming cost V 7 bases and J 4 bases, with 13 bases left between them. There are 13 residues in the CDR3. The CDR3 DNA reads TGTGCCAGCAATCTACAGGGTACCACTGAAGCTTTCTTT. Translated, it gives CASNLQGTTEAFF.

V and J are TRBV20-1 and TRBJ2-1; TRBD2 aligns across 12 bases. This CDR3 region has 16 residues. Unmatched junction bases numbered 8, after V lost 0 bases and J lost 8 bases. CDR1 is DFQATT and CDR2 is SNEGSKA in the germline V gene (reference sequence). CDR3 loop: CSARDMATSGRDEQFF. The CDR3 nucleotides read TGCAGTGCTAGAGATATGGCGACTAGCGGGAGAGATGAGCAGTTCTTC.

A few counts support this clonotype. V usage is TRBV7-3 and J usage is TRBJ2-1, with no clear D. The CDR3 sequence is 12 residues long. Between the trimmed V and J ends, which lost 4 bases and 7 bases, there was a span of 8 bases. Germline CDR1 is SGHTA and CDR2 is FQGTGA. The CDR3 DNA follows: TGTGCCAGCAGCTCTTATGGGAATGAGCAGTTCTTC. It specifies CASSSYGNEQFF.

This clonotype has at least ten counts. The CDR3 region is CSGTGNYNEQFF. The CDR3 DNA sequence: TGCAGCGGCACAGGAAACTACAATGAGCAGTTCTTC. The chain has TRBV29-1 and TRBJ2-1; the D gene is possibly TRBD1 (5 bases). The CDR3 consists of 12 residues. CDR1 and CDR2 from the germline V gene are SQVTM and ANQGSEA. V lost 7 bases and J 3 bases, leaving 10 bases between the germline ends.

This clonotype was detected many times. V is TRBV19 and J is TRBJ2-1, with TRBD2 identical over 8 bases. V lost 4 bases and J lost 3; bases outside the gene matches: 11. The germline gives CDR1 LNHDA, CDR2 SQIVND (reference sequence). This CDR3 comprises 17 residues. In DNA form, the CDR3 reads TGTGCCAGTAGTAGGGCCGTAGCGGGGAACAACTACAATGAGCAGTTCTTC. Amino acids: CASSRAVAGNNYNEQFF. The entire variable domain, with the rest obtained from reference TRBV19 and TRBJ2-1, is as follows: DGGITQSPKYLFRKEGQNVTLSCEQNLNHDAMYWYRQDPGQGLRLIYYSQIVNDFQKGDIAEGYSVSREKKESFPLTVTSAQKNPTAFYLCASSRAVAGNNYNEQFFGPGTRLTVL.

This clonotype was counted between two and nine times. The chain joins TRBV7-2 to TRBJ2-7, with 9 bases that match TRBD1. Germline V gives CDR1 SGHTA, CDR2 FQGNSA. The CDR3 has 13 amino acids. J lost 4 bases, V lost 10 bases, and 8 bases had no gene match. This chain's CDR3 is CATSGQGLYEQYV. The CDR3 DNA follows: TGTGCCACATCGGGACAGGGTCTGTACGAGCAGTACGTC.